This T cell receptor (beta chain) emerged from a study of T cells in Graves' hyperthyroidism and ophthalmopathy (dated by TCRdb to the late 2010s). In terms of the full investigation: Peripheral blood was sampled at the time of initial diagnosis, prior to any treatment. An independent validation cohort of fewer than 20 hyperthyroidism patients and approximately 15 patients who later progressed to ophthalmopathy tested prospective prediction of ophthalmopathy. According to the paper, TCR Vbeta CDR3 sequencing was carried out on 135 peripheral blood samples, which came from 40 to 45 ophthalmopathy, around 74 hyperthyroidism and roughly 17 progressor patients. To identify TCR V-J signatures that set the groups apart, the researchers used a discovery cohort of about a hundred patients, made up of under 50 with Graves' ophthalmopathy and 55 to 65 with stable Graves' hyperthyroidism. Thyroid tissue and blood T-cell repertoires from about six Graves' hyperthyroidism patients were also compared in the study. Once sampling was done, hyperthyroidism patients were given methimazole at a starting dose of 30 mg daily, whereas ophthalmopathy patients were given high-dose intravenous methylprednisolone. The 100 or so discovery patients were randomly divided into training and test sets at a 7:3 ratio.

Regarding this clonotype: This receptor's antigen is unknown. Mismatch with germline at one junction end may stem from a read error.

The TCR beta CDR3 regions were amplified from the RNA transcripts. The first round of RT-PCR for the TCR CDR3 was performed with the HTBI primer set and the Qiagen OneStep RT-PCR kit. The libraries were constructed in a second round of multiplex PCR and then size-selected and purified. Sequencing of the libraries was done on an Illumina HiSeq2000 using paired-end 100 bp reads. The study's own analysis went as follows. SOAPnuke was used to process the raw data, removing reads that contained adapters or uncalled bases, had a mean Phred below 15, or lacked an exact match to the constant primer or identifier. High-quality paired reads were merged using COPE v1.2.5, and each unique nucleotide sequence was defined as a clonotype. Clonotypes were aligned to IMGT TRBV, TRBD and TRBJ reference segments using MiTCR v1.1. The analysis was restricted to V-J combinations with a frequency above 0.0001, which together covered 99.2% of the repertoires. The TCS score was defined as the ratio of F50 (clonal expansion) to E x V (chaos), calculated using BLOSUM62-based TCRdist between CDR3 peptides within each V-J. Welch's t-statistics and random forest reduced around 510 V-J features to 10 to 15, which were used in a naive Bayes classifier (R e1071). TCRdb ran its own pipeline on the public reads, namely fastp trimming at Q25 and MiXCR clone calling, and kept in-frame beta chains. One record per CDR3 amino acid sequence lists the most common genes and DNA. It is TCRdb's table, rather than the study itself, that gives the V and J calls and clone size. The sample includes about 300,000 distinct CDR3 sequences, with about an eighth observed a single time. The ten most abundant clones make up about 8% of the sample.

Hyperthyroidism patients were newly diagnosed, with disease duration under 2 months, and aged 18 to 65 years. The study excluded patients with uncontrolled infections, other autoimmune diseases, pregnancy or lactation. Diagnoses were established on the basis of clinical symptoms, serum thyroxine and TRAb, thyroid ultrasound, and orbital computed tomography. Blood from progressor patients was drawn when they were first diagnosed with hyperthyroidism, before any ophthalmopathy symptoms appeared. Ficoll-Paque density gradient centrifugation was used to isolate PBMCs from about 9 ml of fresh peripheral blood. Progressor patients were first diagnosed with Graves' hyperthyroidism and then developed ophthalmopathy during follow-up. Trizol reagent was used to extract total RNA, and RNA quality was then checked on an Agilent 2100 Bioanalyzer. Results the study describes overall, beyond this receptor: In validation, the model predicted progression to ophthalmopathy a median of approximately 6.6 months before onset, with approximately 70% sensitivity and just under 75% specificity. No statistical method was used to fix the sample size in advance, and group allocation was not hidden from the investigators. Blood samples also contained most of the expanded thyroid clonotypes (frequency above 0.001), which suggests that blood repertoires may reflect thyroid immune responses. A 13 V-J signature model separated ophthalmopathy from stable hyperthyroidism, with around 88% sensitivity and roughly 84% specificity in cross-validation and 80%/75% in testing.

This clonotype originated in a woman in her twenties or thirties with Graves' hyperthyroidism that later progressed to Graves' ophthalmopathy. The sequenced material came from blood.

The CDR3 is CASTRAGGILYGQYF. The DNA sequence is TGTGCCAGCACCAGGGCGGGAGGGATACTATACGGGCAGTACTTC. The V gene is TRBV7-2 and the J gene is TRBJ2-7; 9 central nucleotides agree with TRBD2. The cysteine opens and the phenylalanine closes a CDR3 of 15 amino acids. Left in the record is the CDR3 DNA by itself, 45 bases read in frame from the first base. For CDR1 and CDR2, the germline V gene lists SGHTA and FQGNSA.